In its sample, the clone carrying this T cell receptor beta chain was seen many times. Its specificity is not known. Amplified regions were TCR beta CDR3 sequences from RNA transcripts. First-round RT-PCR with HTBI primers amplified the TCR CDR3 region. TCRdb independently ran MiXCR on the multiplex PCR reads; one entry per CDR3 protein. This table has under 450,000 distinct CDR3 sequences, about 15% appearing once. This entry belongs to a study of T cells in Graves' hyperthyroidism and ophthalmopathy. Findings and limits, study-wide: Progression to ophthalmopathy was predicted a median of approximately seven months early.

Patients between 18 and 65 years old had hyperthyroidism, newly diagnosed and lasting under 2 months. Diagnostic decisions used clinical symptoms, serum thyroxine and TRAb, thyroid ultrasound and orbital computed tomography. The clonotype comes from a young woman with Graves' hyperthyroidism. The sample comprised blood.

The CDR3 here is CASSRPNQPQHF. In nucleotides, the CDR3 is TGTGCCAGCAGTAGGCCCAATCAGCCCCAGCATTTT. The rearrangement links TRBV18 to TRBJ1-5; no clear D. Germline lookup yields CDR1 KGHSH and CDR2 LQKENI. The CDR3 totals 12 residues. The V end lost 8 bases, the J end lost 3 bases, and 8 bases lay between the germline ends. The variable domain in full, with the rest retrieved from reference TRBV18 and TRBJ1-5, is NAGVMQNPRHLVRRRGQEARLRCSPMKGHSHVYWYRQLPEEGLKFMVYLQKENIIDESGMPKERFSAEFPKEGPSILRIQQVVRGDSAAYFCASSRPNQPQHFGDGTRLSIL.